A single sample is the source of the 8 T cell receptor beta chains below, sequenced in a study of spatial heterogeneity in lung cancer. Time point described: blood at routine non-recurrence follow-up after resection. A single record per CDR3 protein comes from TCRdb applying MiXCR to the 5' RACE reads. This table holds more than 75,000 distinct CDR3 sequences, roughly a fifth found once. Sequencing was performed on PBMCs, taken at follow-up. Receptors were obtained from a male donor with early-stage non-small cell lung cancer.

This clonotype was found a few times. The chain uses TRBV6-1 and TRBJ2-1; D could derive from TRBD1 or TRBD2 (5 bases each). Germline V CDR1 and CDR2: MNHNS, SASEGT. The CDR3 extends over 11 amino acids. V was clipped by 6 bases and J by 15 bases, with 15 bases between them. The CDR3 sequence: CASSRDLVGFF. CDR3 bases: TGTGCCAGCAGCCGGGACCTCGTGGGGTTCTTC.

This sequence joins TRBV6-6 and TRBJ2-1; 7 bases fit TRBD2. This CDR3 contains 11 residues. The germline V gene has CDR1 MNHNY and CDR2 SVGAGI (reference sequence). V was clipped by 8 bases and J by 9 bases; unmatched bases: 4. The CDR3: CASGGGGEQFF. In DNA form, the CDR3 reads TGTGCCAGCGGAGGCGGGGGTGAGCAGTTCTTC.

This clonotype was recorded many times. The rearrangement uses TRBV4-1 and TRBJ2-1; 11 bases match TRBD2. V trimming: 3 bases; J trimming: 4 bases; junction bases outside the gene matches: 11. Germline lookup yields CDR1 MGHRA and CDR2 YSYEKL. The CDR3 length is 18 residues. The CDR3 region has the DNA TGCGCCAGCAGCCATCCCGACATAGCGGGAGGGGGGTACAATGAGCAGTTCTTC. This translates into CASSHPDIAGGGYNEQFF.

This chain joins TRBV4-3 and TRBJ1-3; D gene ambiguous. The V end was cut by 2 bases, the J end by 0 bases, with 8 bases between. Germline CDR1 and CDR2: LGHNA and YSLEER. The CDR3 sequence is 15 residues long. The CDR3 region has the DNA TGCGCCAGCAGCCAACTACAGTCCTCTGGAAACACCATATATTTT. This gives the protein CASSQLQSSGNTIYF.

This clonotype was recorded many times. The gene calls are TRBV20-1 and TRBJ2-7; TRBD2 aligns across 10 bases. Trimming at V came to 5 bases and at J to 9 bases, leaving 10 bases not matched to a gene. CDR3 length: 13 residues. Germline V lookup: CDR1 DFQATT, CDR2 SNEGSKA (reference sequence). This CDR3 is CSARTSGGSGQYF. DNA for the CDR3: TGCAGTGCTCGGACTAGCGGTGGGAGCGGGCAGTACTTC.

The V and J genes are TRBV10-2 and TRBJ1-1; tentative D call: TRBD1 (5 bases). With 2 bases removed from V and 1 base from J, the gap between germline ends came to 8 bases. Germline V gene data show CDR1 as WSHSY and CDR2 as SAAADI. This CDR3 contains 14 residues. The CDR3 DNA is TGCGCCAGCAGTGAGAACAGGTGGAACACTGAAGCTTTCTTT. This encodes CASSENRWNTEAFF.

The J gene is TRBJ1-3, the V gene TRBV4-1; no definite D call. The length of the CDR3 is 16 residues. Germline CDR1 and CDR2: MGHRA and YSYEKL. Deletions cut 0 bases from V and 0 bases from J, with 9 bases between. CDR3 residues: CASSQETDFSGNTIYF. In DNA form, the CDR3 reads TGCGCCAGCAGCCAAGAAACGGACTTCTCTGGAAACACCATATATTTT.

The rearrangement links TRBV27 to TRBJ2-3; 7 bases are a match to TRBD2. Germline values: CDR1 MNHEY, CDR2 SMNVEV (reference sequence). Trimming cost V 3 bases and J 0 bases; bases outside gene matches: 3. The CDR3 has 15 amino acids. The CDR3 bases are TGTGCCAGCAGTTTGGGGGGGAGGAGCACAGATACGCAGTATTTT. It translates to CASSLGGRSTDTQYF.